These 13 T cell receptor beta chains came from one sample sequenced in a study of identical twins. Using its own MiXCR run on the 5' RACE reads, TCRdb lists one record per CDR3 protein. The sample lists some 330,000 distinct CDR3 sequences, 7% to 9.5% occurring once. The sequencing sample was made of naive T cells sorted from blood. The origin of the receptors is a woman aged 45-65 years in good health.

The chain links TRBV19 to TRBJ1-5; D is uncertain. With 3 bases removed from V and 4 bases from J, the gap between germline ends came to 13 bases. The CDR3 loop spans 15 amino acids. CDR1 and CDR2 (germline): LNHDA, SQIVND (reference sequence). CDR3 region: CASSISSGKNQPQHF. As DNA, the CDR3 is TGTGCCAGTAGTATTTCTTCGGGCAAAAATCAGCCCCAGCATTTT.

The rearrangement joins TRBV12-3 or TRBV12-4 to TRBJ2-5; 8 positions match TRBD1. The trim removed 6 bases at V and 1 base at J, leaving 13 bases unmatched. The CDR3 has 17 amino acids. The CDR3 DNA reads TGTGCCAGCAGCCCTTATCCCGGGACAGGCTTCCAAGAGACCCAGTACTTC. It encodes CASSPYPGTGFQETQYF.

This clonotype was counted between two and nine times. The rearrangement links TRBV20-1 to TRBJ2-3; 10 positions agree with TRBD2. Germline V gives CDR1 DFQATT, CDR2 SNEGSKA (reference sequence). V was clipped by 2 bases and J by 0 bases; unmatched bases: 5. The CDR3 is 16 residues long. In DNA form, the CDR3 reads TGCAGTGCTAGACTAGCGGGAGTGGTAAGCACAGATACGCAGTATTTT. This encodes CSARLAGVVSTDTQYF.

The table lists this clonotype with many counts. The genes are TRBV2 and TRBJ2-6; tentative D call: TRBD2 (5 bases). V shed 5 bases and J shed 4 bases, with 15 bases lying between them. This CDR3 is built from 16 residues. Germline CDR1 reads SNHLY; CDR2 reads FYNNEI. CDR3: CASSTRSGKGANVLTF. CDR3 in DNA: TGTGCCAGCAGTACGCGGTCGGGAAAGGGGGCCAACGTCCTGACTTTC.

The rearrangement links TRBV6-2 or TRBV6-3 to TRBJ2-7, with a tentative D call TRBD2 (5 bases). The CDR3 contains 13 residues. The germline V gene encodes CDR1 MNHEY and CDR2 SVGEGT. The V gene lost 6 bases and the J gene lost 3 bases, with 12 bases spanning the gap. The CDR3 nucleotides are TGTGCCAGCAGAGCAAGCGGCATCTACGAGCAGTACGTC. Its protein product is CASRASGIYEQYV.

This clonotype was observed at least ten times. The chain couples TRBV12-3 or TRBV12-4 to TRBJ2-2; 8 bases match TRBD2. V shed 4 bases, J shed 5 bases, and the junction held 6 bases outside the gene matches. This CDR3 comprises 15 residues. CDR3 DNA sequence: TGTGCCAGCAGTTGGAGCGGGAGAGGAACCGGGGAGCTGTTTTTT. It specifies CASSWSGRGTGELFF.

This clonotype occurred many times. The rearrangement uses TRBV4-1 and TRBJ1-1; D not resolved. CDR1 MGHRA and CDR2 YSYEKL come from the germline V gene. CDR3 length: 13 amino acids. Trimming took 1 base from V and 1 from J, leaving 4 bases between them. Here the CDR3 reads CASSQVQNTEAFF. CDR3 DNA sequence: TGCGCCAGCAGCCAAGTGCAGAACACTGAAGCTTTCTTT.

The rearrangement uses TRBV7-9 and TRBJ2-2; 7 positions match TRBD2. Per the germline V gene, CDR1 is SEHNR and CDR2 is FQNEAQ (reference sequence). CDR3 length: 16 amino acids. After removal of 4 bases from V and 4 bases from J, the junction contained 9 bases not matched to a gene. The CDR3 here is CASSSLGGGPTGELFF. Here the CDR3 DNA reads TGTGCCAGCAGCTCCCTCGGGGGAGGGCCCACCGGGGAGCTGTTTTTT.

This sequence joins TRBV7-2 and TRBJ2-6, with 10 nucleotides matching TRBD2. CDR1 and CDR2 from the germline V gene are SGHTA and FQGNSA. The CDR3 is 18 residues long. Losses at the gene ends were 1 base for V and 0 bases for J; bases not matched to a gene: 3. CDR3 in DNA: TGTGCCAGCAGCTTAGTTAGCGGGGGGCCCTCTGGGGCCAACGTCCTGACTTTC. Translating it yields CASSLVSGGPSGANVLTF.

This clonotype was seen only a few times. The chain has TRBV20-1 and TRBJ2-6; 7 bases map to TRBD2. The junction had 10 bases not matched to a gene; V was cut back by 5 bases and J by 0 bases. The germline gives CDR1 DFQATT, CDR2 SNEGSKA (reference sequence). The CDR3 has 17 residues. Here the CDR3 reads CSASPPGRGSGANVLTF. The CDR3 DNA sequence: TGCAGTGCTTCCCCTCCGGGGAGGGGCTCTGGGGCCAACGTCCTGACTTTC.

This clonotype was detected a few times. The J gene is TRBJ2-1, the V gene TRBV27; the match to TRBD1 covers 9 bases. This CDR3 region has 15 residues. Germline lookup yields CDR1 MNHEY and CDR2 SMNVEV (reference sequence). After removal of 7 bases from V and 4 bases from J, the junction contained 8 bases not matched to a gene. The CDR3 spells CASTPGTGTYNEQFF. The CDR3 DNA reads TGTGCCAGCACCCCCGGGACAGGGACTTACAATGAGCAGTTCTTC.

This clonotype has more than one count but fewer than ten. The rearrangement uses TRBV5-5 and TRBJ1-4; weak D call: TRBD1 (5 bases). Looked up from germline, CDR1 is SGHKS and CDR2 is YYEKEE (reference sequence). Between the trimmed V and J ends, which lost 0 bases and 1 base, there was a span of 7 bases. The CDR3 consists of 15 residues. The CDR3 protein is CASSLGRGTNEKLFF. The CDR3 DNA reads TGTGCCAGCAGCTTGGGAAGGGGAACTAATGAAAAACTGTTTTTT.

The gene calls are TRBV7-9 and TRBJ2-1, with 12 bases that match TRBD2. This CDR3 is 17 amino acids long. Losses at the gene ends were 4 bases for V and 7 bases for J; bases not matched to a gene: 11. Germline lookup yields CDR1 SEHNR and CDR2 FQNEAQ (reference sequence). CDR3 nucleotides: TGTGCCAGCAGCTCCGCCCTAGCGGGAGGGCCTGTGAATGAGCAGTTCTTC. It specifies CASSSALAGGPVNEQFF.